These 16 T cell receptor beta chains originate from one sample sequenced in a study of control samples from healthy donors and cancer patients. Method: immunoSEQ multiplex PCR; TCRdb's copy keeps in-frame clones and lacks some. This table holds roughly 170,000 clones, around 93% found once. Sequences were obtained from blood. These receptors all stem from a woman aged 55 to 70 in good health.

The rearrangement links TRBV19 to TRBJ1-1; D uncertain. Trimming shortened V by 2 bases and J by 1 base, and 5 bases separated the two germline ends. Germline values: CDR1 LNHDA, CDR2 SQIVND (reference sequence). This CDR3 is built from 13 residues. The CDR3 DNA follows: TGTGCCAGTAGTATACAGAGGAACACTGAAGCTTTCTTT. This gives the protein CASSIQRNTEAFF.

This chain joins TRBV7-9 and TRBJ1-4; D is ambiguous. Trimming pared 1 base from V and 0 bases from J, leaving 6 bases between. CDR1 is SEHNR, CDR2 FQNEAQ, per germline (reference sequence). The CDR3 consists of 15 residues. Here the CDR3 DNA reads TGTGCCAGCAGCTTAGGGGAGTCAACTAATGAAAAACTGTTTTTT. Encoded protein: CASSLGESTNEKLFF.

This clone has just a few counts. The rearrangement links TRBV6-6 to TRBJ1-3, with unresolved D. CDR1 is MNHNY and CDR2 is SVGAGI in the germline V gene (reference sequence). Trimming cost V 2 bases and J 2 bases, with 10 bases left between them. This CDR3 is built from 15 residues. For the CDR3, the DNA is TGTGCCAGCAGTTACAGACGCGACACTGGAAACACCATATATTTT. It specifies CASSYRRDTGNTIYF.

A note on this clone: The same CDR3 also results from other DNA sequences found in this sample. The rearrangement links TRBV7-2 to TRBJ2-3; D is unresolved. Germline V gives CDR1 SGHTA, CDR2 FQGNSA. V lost 3 bases and J 2 bases, leaving 6 bases between the germline ends. This CDR3 comprises 13 residues. This chain's CDR3 is CASSLRITDTQYF. The CDR3 nucleotides read TGTGCCAGCAGCTTGCGAATCACAGATACGCAGTATTTT.

This sequence joins TRBV7-2 and TRBJ1-4; 8 nucleotides agree with TRBD1. Losses at the gene ends were 0 bases for V and 10 bases for J; bases not matched to a gene: 10. The germline V gene encodes CDR1 SGHTA and CDR2 FQGNSA. The CDR3 length is 16 residues. CDR3 coding DNA: TGTGCCAGCAGCTTAGCGCTTGGACAGGGACGTGGAAAACTGTTTTTT. It encodes CASSLALGQGRGKLFF. Full variable domain (outside the CDR3, taken from reference TRBV7-2 and TRBJ1-4): GAGVSQSPSNKVTEKGKDVELRCDPISGHTALYWYRQSLGQGLEFLIYFQGNSAPDKSGLPSDRFSAERTGGSVSTLTIQRTQQEDSAVYLCASSLALGQGRGKLFFGSGTQLSVL.

This clone has only one observation. This chain joins TRBV7-8 and TRBJ1-4; tentative D call: TRBD1 (5 bases). The germline V gene encodes CDR1 SGHVS and CDR2 FQNEAQ. Trimming cost V 3 bases and J 3 bases, with 8 bases left between them. CDR3 length: 14 residues. DNA of the CDR3: TGTGCCAGCAGCTTTTCGGGGCCTAATGAAAAACTGTTTTTT. Translated, it gives CASSFSGPNEKLFF.

The chain links TRBV20-1 to TRBJ1-1; 7 positions agree with TRBD1. CDR3 length equals 14 residues. Unmatched junction bases numbered 4, after V lost 3 bases and J lost 0 bases. Per the germline V gene, CDR1 is DFQATT and CDR2 is SNEGSKA (reference sequence). The DNA for the CDR3 is TGCAGTGCTAGTGGGGGACAGCTGAACACTGAAGCTTTCTTT. It yields the protein CSASGGQLNTEAFF.

The rearrangement links TRBV7-2 to TRBJ1-5; no clear D gene. CDR1 and CDR2 (germline): SGHTA, FQGNSA. The CDR3 is 15 amino acids. The V end was cut by 3 bases, the J end by 1 base, with 10 bases between. Here the CDR3 DNA reads TGTGCCAGCAGCTTTACATTTGGCAGCAATCAGCCCCAGCATTTT. It specifies CASSFTFGSNQPQHF.

A single count supports this clone. The gene calls are TRBV6-5 and TRBJ1-1, with a tentative D call TRBD1 (6 bases). CDR3 length equals 13 residues. V gave up 6 bases and J gave up 3 bases, with 11 bases separating them. Germline V lookup: CDR1 MNHEY, CDR2 SVGAGI. The CDR3 DNA follows: TGTGCCAGCAGCTTTAACAGGGACACTGAAGCTTTCTTT. Its translation is CASSFNRDTEAFF.

This clone showed up just a few times. The chain links TRBV7-8 to TRBJ1-5, with unresolved D. Germline-derived CDR1 and CDR2 are SGHVS and FQNEAQ. Deletions cut 1 base from V and 2 bases from J, with 12 bases between. CDR3 length equals 16 residues. CDR3 in DNA: TGTGCCAGCAGCTTAGTGGGTGGAGAGGGCAATCAGCCCCAGCATTTT. This translates into CASSLVGGEGNQPQHF.

This chain links TRBV12-3 or TRBV12-4 with TRBJ1-5; D remains unclear. Trimming left V 6 bases short and J 2 bases short, with 8 bases between. CDR3 length equals 13 residues. The chain's CDR3 is CASSRGGNQPQHF. DNA for the CDR3: TGTGCCAGCAGCCGGGGAGGCAATCAGCCCCAGCATTTT.

To note about this clone: In this CDR3 the conserved last residue, phenylalanine or tryptophan, is missing, so a read error is likely. This chain uses TRBV25-1 with TRBJ1-1; no reliable D call. Germline V lookup: CDR1 MGHDK, CDR2 SYGVNS. Trimming took off 4 bases at V and 4 bases at J, with 10 bases between the two ends. The CDR3 runs 13 residues. As DNA, the CDR3 is TGTGCCAGCAGTGGCGAGGCCTCCACTGAAGCTTTCCTT. Translated: CASSGEASTEAFL.

This clone was seen a single time. The chain couples TRBV7-3 to TRBJ1-1; 7 bases fit TRBD1. This CDR3 has 13 residues. Germline CDR1 reads SGHTA; CDR2 reads FQGTGA. J gave up 4 bases and V 5 bases, and 4 bases lay outside the gene matches. The CDR3 region has the DNA TGTGCCAGCAGCCCCACAGGGGTCACTGAAGCTTTCTTT. This gives the protein CASSPTGVTEAFF.

Only a few counts were recorded for this clone. The chain is built from TRBV25-1 and TRBJ1-1; D is uncertain. The CDR3 totals 14 residues. In germline, CDR1 is MGHDK, CDR2 SYGVNS. V was cut by 2 bases and J by 4 bases, with 11 bases left in between. In DNA, the CDR3 is TGTGCCAGCAGTGAAAGGATGGGCAGCACTGAAGCTTTCTTT. Encoded protein: CASSERMGSTEAFF.

This rearrangement joins TRBV9 to TRBJ2-3; tentative D call: TRBD2 (6 bases). The germline CDR1 and CDR2 sequences are SGDLS and YYNGEE. The CDR3 runs 16 residues. V gave up 3 bases and J gave up 3 bases, with 17 bases separating them. Written as DNA, the CDR3 is TGTGCCAGCAGCGCCTCGGCGGGGTTCTTAACAGATACGCAGTATTTT. Its translation is CASSASAGFLTDTQYF.

The chain has TRBV5-1 and TRBJ1-5; possibly TRBD1 for D (5 bases). The V and J ends lost 4 bases and 1 base respectively, with 9 bases between them. Germline CDR1 and CDR2: SGHRS and YFSETQ. This CDR3 comprises 14 residues. CDR3 protein: CASSRDGSNQPQHF. CDR3 coding DNA: TGCGCCAGCAGCCGGGACGGCAGCAATCAGCCCCAGCATTTT. The full variable domain, rest sourced from reference TRBV5-1 and TRBJ1-5, is KAGVTQTPRYLIKTRGQQVTLSCSPISGHRSVSWYQQTPGQGLQFLFEYFSETQRNKGNFPGRFSGRQFSNSRSEMNVSTLELGDSALYLCASSRDGSNQPQHFGDGTRLSIL.